This TCR beta chain was sequenced in a study of shared clonotypes between healthy human individuals. Produced via immunoSEQ multiplex PCR; TCRdb's table is partial and in-frame only. The sample has 330,000 or so clones, 73% seen once. The table lists this clone with a few counts. The CDR3 covers 17 residues. V gave up 3 bases and J gave up 2 bases; unmatched junction bases: 11. CDR1 is LNHDA, CDR2 SQIVND, per germline (reference sequence). Sequenced input: memory CD4+ T cells sorted from blood. Regarding subset: CD45RA-negative fraction. V gene TRBV19 combines with J gene TRBJ2-7; 9 bases are a match to TRBD2. The clonotype comes from a man younger than 40 in good health. CDR3: CASSIQGAGGNPYEQYF. CDR3 in DNA: TGTGCCAGTAGTATCCAAGGAGCGGGAGGAAACCCCTACGAGCAGTACTTC. Full variable domain (missing parts from reference TRBV19 and TRBJ2-7): DGGITQSPKYLFRKEGQNVTLSCEQNLNHDAMYWYRQDPGQGLRLIYYSQIVNDFQKGDIAEGYSVSREKKESFPLTVTSAQKNPTAFYLCASSIQGAGGNPYEQYFGPGTRLTVT.